This is a list of T cell receptor beta chains from one sample in a study of blood T cell repertoires in COVID-19. Sequencing used immunoSEQ multiplex PCR; TCRdb keeps in-frame clones, though not all of them. Of approximately 330,000 clones listed, roughly 86% are singletons. Material: peripheral blood. These receptors all come from a man aged 25 to 40 with COVID-19, enrolled during active disease. Both conserved end residues are part of each CDR3. The order of the fields is clone size, V gene, J gene, CDR3 protein. Size values are once, few and many counts, or a class for expanded clones, and some rows have none.

NA	TRBV27	TRBJ1-2	CASSLQQGVYGYTF
NA	TRBV11-3	TRBJ2-5	CASSFTSTSGRETQYF
NA	TRBV19	TRBJ2-1	CASSIESSGAITGEQFF
NA	TRBV4-2	TRBJ1-3	CASSPDSSGNTIYF
once	TRBV2	TRBJ2-7	CASSEASGVVEQYF
once	TRBV24-1	TRBJ2-2	CATSQDRGTYTGELFF
NA	TRBV5-1	TRBJ1-4	CASSPQGRDEKLFF
NA	TRBV7-9	TRBJ2-7	CASSFLQLSRGSEQYF
NA	TRBV18	TRBJ2-7	CASSPPRGEQYF
NA	TRBV29-1	TRBJ2-1	CSVLGRAYNEQFF
few	TRBV5-5	TRBJ2-3	CASSLYYTSTDTQYF
NA	TRBV4-1	TRBJ1-2	CASSQDGTGAGFNYGYTF
NA	TRBV6-5	TRBJ1-4	CASSPGAGTKLFF
NA	TRBV7-2	TRBJ2-1	CASSSAGQLYNEQFF
NA	TRBV10-3	TRBJ2-7	CAISDRQGEGEQYF
few	TRBV28	TRBJ1-2	CASSLLVGQGGGYTF
NA	TRBV29-1	TRBJ1-2	CSAGGTGGHYGYTF
NA	TRBV3-1/TRBV3-2	TRBJ2-7	CASSVTGARAYEQYF
NA	TRBV5-1	TRBJ2-7	CASSLAESYEQYF
NA	TRBV24-1	TRBJ2-5	CATSDSGWGGTQYF
NA	TRBV19	TRBJ1-3	CASSGIAGNTIYF
NA	TRBV5-1	TRBJ2-7	CASSYSTSGRAGSTYEQYF
NA	TRBV7-8	TRBJ2-7	CASSVLRGSSYEQYF
NA	TRBV30	TRBJ2-7	CAWSVTRTRGEQYF
NA	TRBV11-2	TRBJ1-3	CASSRDRVVDTIYF
NA	TRBV6-5	TRBJ2-7	CASSLSRDSWEQYF
NA	TRBV19	TRBJ2-2	CASSITSGFLAGELFF
NA	TRBV20-1	TRBJ2-1	CSARVINEQFF
few	TRBV24-1	TRBJ1-1	CATPHPNRGQGNSGTEAFF
NA	TRBV27	TRBJ1-5	CASSLRGQGASNQPQHF
NA	TRBV2	TRBJ2-2	CATPRAGDTYTGELFF
once	TRBV28	TRBJ1-3	CASTVTGLSGNTIYF
NA	TRBV10-3	TRBJ2-1	CAISPSAGGNNEQFF
NA	TRBV7-8	TRBJ2-7	CASRTAGGYEQYF
NA	TRBV10-3	TRBJ1-3	CAAARGPLSSGNTIYF
NA	TRBV27	TRBJ2-5	CASSFLGAGETQYF
once	TRBV9	TRBJ2-5	CASSASGTPQETQYF
NA	TRBV7-3	TRBJ2-2	CASSPLAGVSGELFF
NA	TRBV9	TRBJ2-2	CASTEEGVVNTGELFF
NA	TRBV5-1	TRBJ1-3	CASSSTGTFSGNTIYF
NA	TRBV5-6	TRBJ1-1	CASSLVGRAYMNTEAFF
NA	TRBV5-1	TRBJ2-1	CASSLGGSGANSYNEQFF
NA	TRBV30	TRBJ1-2	CAWSPGRNYSYTF
NA	TRBV19	TRBJ2-7	CASSVGTGLRYEQYF
NA	TRBV7-9	TRBJ2-5	CASGREMETQYF
NA	TRBV7-2	TRBJ2-3	CASSPGTSHTDTQYF
NA	TRBV7-3	TRBJ2-1	CASSLRGPWSLNEQFF
NA	TRBV4-2	TRBJ2-7	CASSQDPRRTSNYEQYF
NA	TRBV6-5	TRBJ1-2	CASSYSGRNYGYTF
NA	TRBV21-1	TRBJ2-2	CASTVSLVWERGTGELFF
NA	TRBV29-1	TRBJ2-7	CSVEGTGVSSYEQYF
NA	TRBV5-6	TRBJ2-3	CASSIRPTGTLGTQYF
NA	TRBV19	TRBJ1-2	CASSSGGGNRNGYTF
NA	TRBV7-9	TRBJ2-6	CASSTRTVLSGANVLTF